This paragraph covers one T cell receptor beta chain sequence. Antigen unknown. The treatment denotes: roughly 20 received Ad26.COV2.S at low or high dose, single or two shots; 5 received placebo; per-sample allocation not given. Sampling happened 63 days after the first vaccine or placebo injection. Wuhan-strain SARS-CoV-2 spike was expressed by the Ad26 vector that made up the vaccine. The sample originates from a study of Ad26.COV2.S vaccination and SARS-CoV-2 variants. Study-wide background: Donor was assigned to the Ad26.COV2.S arm of trial COV1001. Study results and limitations: Reports say spike-specific CD8+ and CD4+ T cell responses covered substantial breadth after vaccination.

From germline, CDR1 is SGHNT and CDR2 YENEEA. The junction had 0 bases not matched to a gene; V was cut back by 1 base and J by 4 bases. This CDR3 region has 16 residues. Produced via immunoSEQ multiplex PCR; TCRdb's table is partial and in-frame only. Of 350,000 to 600,000 clones in the sample, about 89% were seen once. The sequencing used peripheral blood, collected in a trial of Ad26.COV2.S vaccine versus placebo. The chain joins TRBV11-3 to TRBJ2-3; 15 nucleotides agree with TRBD2. The sequence was collected from a person aged 18-60 years who received the Ad26.COV2.S COVID-19 vaccine or a placebo. The CDR3 sequence: CASSLGTSGGADTQYF. The CDR3 DNA follows: TGTGCCAGCAGCTTAGGGACTAGCGGGGGGGCAGATACGCAGTATTTT.